The subject of this entry is one T cell receptor (beta chain). The data derive from a study of identifying expanded T cells in peripheral blood. V was shortened by 4 bases and J by 4 bases, with 8 bases between the two germline ends. Per germline, CDR1 LGHNA and CDR2 YSLEER. This CDR3 is 13 amino acids long. Using immunoSEQ multiplex PCR, the repertoire was profiled, and TCRdb retains in-frame clones only, with some absent. Here the sample spans 75,000 to 100,000 clones, about nine tenths being singletons. V and J are TRBV4-3 and TRBJ2-1; D is unclear. Input material: blood. This TCR was recovered from a person between 18 and 75 years old in good health. The chain's CDR3 is CASSLGSYNEQFF. As DNA, the CDR3 is TGCGCCAGCAGCCTTGGCAGTTACAATGAGCAGTTCTTC.